The 6 T cell receptor beta chains in this list originate from one sample, sequenced in a study of response to subunit inactivated influenza vaccine. TCRdb recomputed calls from the RT-PCR reads with MiXCR, one row per CDR3 protein. This sample has some 850,000 distinct CDR3 sequences, with about a fifth found just once. The sample was PBMCs from blood, taken 5 days after vaccination. These receptors came from a man in his fifties who received an inactivated influenza vaccine.

This chain links TRBV5-6 with TRBJ2-7; D may correspond to TRBD1 or TRBD2 (5 bases each). CDR1 is SGHDT, CDR2 YYEEEE, per germline. The CDR3 loop spans 15 amino acids. V was pared by 4 bases and J by 5 bases, with 19 bases between. CDR3 in DNA: TGTGCCAGCAGCGCCAGGGACCGGGCGCTCCACGAGCAGTACTTC. Its protein product is CASSARDRALHEQYF.

V gene TRBV7-9 combines with J gene TRBJ2-1, with TRBD2 matching over 9 bases. Trimming cost V 2 bases and J 7 bases; bases outside gene matches: 9. The CDR3 extends over 16 amino acids. Germline loops: CDR1 SEHNR, CDR2 FQNEAQ (reference sequence). As DNA, the CDR3 is TGTGCCAGCAGCTTATTGGCTAGCGGGATTGAGAATGAGCAGTTCTTC. Translation gives CASSLLASGIENEQFF.

The gene calls are TRBV12-3 or TRBV12-4 and TRBJ1-6; 8 nucleotides line up with TRBD1. This CDR3 is built from 15 residues. Losses at the gene ends were 5 bases for V and 7 bases for J; bases not matched to a gene: 7. CDR3 nucleotides: TGTGCCAGCAGTGATGACAGGGGTATAAATTCACCCCTCCACTTT. This gives the protein CASSDDRGINSPLHF.

This clonotype was seen only a few times. The CDR3 sequence: CASSLRQGRGNTEAFF. CDR3 sequence (DNA): TGTGCCAGCAGCTTGAGACAGGGAAGGGGGAACACTGAAGCTTTCTTT. The rearrangement uses TRBV13 and TRBJ1-1, with 7 bases that match TRBD1. CDR1 and CDR2 (germline): PRHDT, FYEKMQ (reference sequence). With 3 bases clipped from V and 1 base from J, the junction kept 8 bases outside the gene matches. The CDR3 sequence is 16 residues long.

This clonotype was seen only a few times. The junction departs from germline at one end; a sequencing error may be responsible. This sequence joins TRBV4-2 and TRBJ2-3, with D possibly TRBD1 on 5 matching bases. This CDR3 spans 16 amino acids. CDR1 and CDR2 from the germline V gene are LGHNA and YNFKEQ. The CDR3 DNA follows: TGTGCCAGCAGCAAAGAACAGGCGTCTAGCACAGATACGCAGTATTTT. This translates into CASSKEQASSTDTQYF.

The V gene is TRBV5-1, the J gene TRBJ1-1, with TRBD1 matching 10 bases. Germline V CDR1 and CDR2: SGHRS, YFSETQ. With V trimmed by 4 bases and J by 4 bases, 7 bases remained unmatched. The CDR3 has 15 amino acids. The CDR3 nucleotides read TGCGCCAGCAGCCGTCCCGGGACAGGGGTCACTGAAGCTTTCTTT. It yields the protein CASSRPGTGVTEAFF.